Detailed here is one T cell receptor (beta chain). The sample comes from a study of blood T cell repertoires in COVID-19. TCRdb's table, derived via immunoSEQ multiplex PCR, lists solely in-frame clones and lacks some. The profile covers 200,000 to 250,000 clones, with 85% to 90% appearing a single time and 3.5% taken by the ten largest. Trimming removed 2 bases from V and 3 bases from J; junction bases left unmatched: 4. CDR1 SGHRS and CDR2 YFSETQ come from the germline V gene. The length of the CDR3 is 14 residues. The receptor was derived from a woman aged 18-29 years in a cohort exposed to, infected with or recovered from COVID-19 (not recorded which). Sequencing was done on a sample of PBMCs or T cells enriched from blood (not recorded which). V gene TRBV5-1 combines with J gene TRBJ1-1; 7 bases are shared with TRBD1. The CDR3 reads CASSLGTAYTEAFF. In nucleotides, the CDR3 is TGCGCCAGCAGCTTAGGGACAGCATACACTGAAGCTTTCTTT. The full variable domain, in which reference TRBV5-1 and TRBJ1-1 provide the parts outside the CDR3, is KAGVTQTPRYLIKTRGQQVTLSCSPISGHRSVSWYQQTPGQGLQFLFEYFSETQRNKGNFPGRFSGRQFSNSRSEMNVSTLELGDSALYLCASSLGTAYTEAFFGQGTRLTVV.